What follows describes a single TCR beta chain. The antigen remains undetermined. This specimen comes from a study of shared clonotypes between healthy human individuals. The overall study: Ranging from 18 to 49 in age, donors were two women and three men.

Memory CD4+ cells were the fraction left after CD45RA+ naive selection. As processed by the authors: Filtering differed for immunoSEQ, which gave only junction sequences without quality scores. Clones were sequenced by immunoSEQ multiplex PCR, and TCRdb holds only the in-frame ones, with some missing. The V and J calls and clone size are taken from that table; D and trimming were inferred from the DNA. Among about 2.3 million clones listed, approximately 95% were seen once. V trimming: 10 bases; J trimming: 5 bases; junction bases outside the gene matches: 10. The CDR3 spans 13 residues. Germline V lookup: CDR1 LNHDA, CDR2 SQIVND (reference sequence). Broader study findings: Rarefaction showed sorted-subset sequencing was incomplete despite large depth.

Sequencing was performed on naive CD4+ T cells from PBMCs. The sample's subset: CD45RA+ positively selected. This TCR derives from a man between 18 and 35 years old in good health. Some clones in this sample may be carry-over from other donors' samples. The chain couples TRBV19 to TRBJ2-5, with 7 bases fitting TRBD1. For the CDR3, the DNA is TGTGCCACCCGTCGACAGGGTATGGAGACCCAGTACTTC. It translates to CATRRQGMETQYF.